This section outlines one T cell receptor beta chain sequence together with its context. Its target is unknown. Gene labels here are mouse ones. With the read ending 1 residue before the CDR3 end, the germline J gene is used to fill in that end. The sample belongs to a study of tissue T cells after allogeneic stem cell transplantation. Data came from immunoSEQ multiplex PCR; TCRdb stores just in-frame clones and leaves some out. The sample has about 48,000 clones, around 73% seen once. Germline CDR1 SNHLY, CDR2 FYNGKV (reference sequence). The V end lost 1 base, the J end lost 2 bases, and 8 bases lay between the germline ends. The CDR3 is made up of 15 amino acids. Study outcomes and limitations: Shared clones across patients were few; motif clustering revealed tissue-specific shared signatures. Sampling depth was limited, and the cohort was small and clinically varied. Tissue-detected TCR repertoire was only partly captured by blood and spleen T cells.

The TCR comes from a pool of C57BL/6 mice in good health. Sequencing input: sorted cells pooled from one or two spleens. This chain links TRBV3 with TRBJ2-2; tentatively, D is TRBD2 (5 bases). The CDR3 is CASSLEAGNTGQLYF. The sequenced part of the CDR3 DNA is TGTGCCAGCAGCTTAGAGGCTGGGAACACCGGGCAGCTCTAC.